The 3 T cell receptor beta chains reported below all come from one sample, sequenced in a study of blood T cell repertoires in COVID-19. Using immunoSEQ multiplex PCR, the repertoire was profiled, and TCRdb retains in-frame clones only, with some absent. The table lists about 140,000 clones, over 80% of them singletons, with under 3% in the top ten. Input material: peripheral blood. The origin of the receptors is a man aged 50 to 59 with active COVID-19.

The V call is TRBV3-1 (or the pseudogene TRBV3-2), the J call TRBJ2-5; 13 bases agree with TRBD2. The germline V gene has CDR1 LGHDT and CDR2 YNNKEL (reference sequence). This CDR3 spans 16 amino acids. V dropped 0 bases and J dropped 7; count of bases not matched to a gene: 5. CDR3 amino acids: CASSQETSGGAGTQYF. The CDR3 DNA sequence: TGTGCCAGCAGCCAAGAAACTAGCGGGGGGGCGGGGACCCAGTACTTC.

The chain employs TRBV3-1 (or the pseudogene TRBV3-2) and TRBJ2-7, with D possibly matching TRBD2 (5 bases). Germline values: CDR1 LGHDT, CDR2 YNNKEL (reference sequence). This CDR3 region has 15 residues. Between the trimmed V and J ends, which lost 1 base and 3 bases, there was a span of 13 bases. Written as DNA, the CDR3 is TGTGCCAGCAGCCAAGGGTGGGGAGAACTCTACGAGCAGTACTTC. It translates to CASSQGWGELYEQYF.

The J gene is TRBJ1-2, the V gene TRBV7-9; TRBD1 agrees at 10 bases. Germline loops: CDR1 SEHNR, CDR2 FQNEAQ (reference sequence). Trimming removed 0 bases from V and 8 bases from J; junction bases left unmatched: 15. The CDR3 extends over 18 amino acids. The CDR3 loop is CASSLASETGGLRRGYTF. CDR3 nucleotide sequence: TGTGCCAGCAGCTTAGCTTCAGAGACAGGGGGCCTTCGACGGGGCTACACCTTC.